This T cell receptor (beta chain) was identified in a study of blood T cells in healthy people across ages. The V gene lost 2 bases and the J gene lost 7 bases, with 14 bases spanning the gap. CDR1 and CDR2 (germline): DFQATT, SNEGSKA (reference sequence). The CDR3 is made up of 13 amino acids. For the second PCR, which ran for about 6 to 11 cycles, a sample-barcoded 5' primer and a J-beta primer mix were used. Each cDNA molecule carried a tag from a template-switch adaptor that contained 12 random nucleotides. TCRdb re-analysed the 5' RACE reads in MiXCR, keeping a single row per CDR3 protein. This sample carries some 940,000 distinct CDR3 sequences, about 28% of them seen once, and the ten largest clones take approximately 10%. The data also belong to a second study, concerning T cells of mothers and their children.

The source is a woman aged 40 to 55 in good health. This chain uses TRBV20-1 with TRBJ1-2, with a tentative D call TRBD1 (6 bases). What was sequenced was blood. CDR3 protein: CSARKQGGIGYTF. CDR3 bases: TGCAGTGCTAGAAAACAGGGAGGAATTGGCTACACCTTC.